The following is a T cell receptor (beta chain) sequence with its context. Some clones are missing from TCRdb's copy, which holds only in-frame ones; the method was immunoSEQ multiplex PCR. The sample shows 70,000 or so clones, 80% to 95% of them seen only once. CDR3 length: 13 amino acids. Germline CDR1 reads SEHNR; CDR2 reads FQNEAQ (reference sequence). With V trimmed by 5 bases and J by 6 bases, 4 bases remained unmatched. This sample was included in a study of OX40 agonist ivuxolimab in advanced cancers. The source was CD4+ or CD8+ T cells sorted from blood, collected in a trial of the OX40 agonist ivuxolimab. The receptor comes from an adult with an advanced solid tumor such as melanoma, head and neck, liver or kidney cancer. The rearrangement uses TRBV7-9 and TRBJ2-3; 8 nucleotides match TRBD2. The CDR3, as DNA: TGTGCCAGCAGCCGAGCGGGGGTGGATACGCAGTATTTT. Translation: CASSRAGVDTQYF.